This T cell receptor beta chain originates from a study of blood T cells in healthy people across ages. Study results and limitations: A greater number of naive CD4+ cells and higher diversity distinguished long-lived donors from aged donors. Researchers deemed the diversity estimates from one million T cells underestimates.

A sample-barcoded 5' primer and a J-beta primer mix were used in a second PCR of roughly 7 to 11 cycles. From the 5' RACE reads, TCRdb called clonotypes with MiXCR, one entry per CDR3 protein. The top ten hold 13% of the sample, which has about 650,000 distinct CDR3 sequences, approximately 52% seen once. This clonotype has ten or more counts. Its target is not known. Germline assignment: CDR1 SGHTA and CDR2 FQGTGA. V was trimmed by 3 bases and J by 1 base, leaving 6 bases between them. This CDR3 has 13 amino acids. V usage is TRBV7-3 and J usage is TRBJ1-1; D uncertain. Sequenced material: blood. The TCR originated in an elderly woman in good health. The CDR3 nucleotides are TGTGCCAGCAGCTTCGTTAGGAACACTGAAGCTTTCTTT. Translation: CASSFVRNTEAFF.